The clone carrying this T cell receptor beta chain was observed once. This sample was included in a study of blood T cell repertoires in COVID-19. As for the study in general: The study drew acute and convalescent COVID-19 samples from the United States, Italy and Spain.

The table came from immunoSEQ multiplex PCR; TCRdb's copy has only in-frame clones and leaves some out. Among 150,000 to 200,000 clones listed, 70% to 90% were seen once. The V gene's germline CDR1 is SNHLY and CDR2 FYNNEI. Trimming removed 5 bases from V and 5 bases from J, with 12 bases in between. This CDR3 is built from 14 residues. Sequences were obtained from peripheral blood. The clonotype originates from a man aged 40-49 years with active or convalescent COVID-19. This chain joins TRBV2 and TRBJ2-2; a possible D gene is TRBD1 (6 bases). CDR3 amino acids: CASSLRTGTGELFF. Written as DNA, the CDR3 is TGTGCCAGCAGTCTACGCACAGGGACCGGGGAGCTGTTTTTT.